The present T cell receptor beta chain was sequenced within a study of cytomegalovirus exposure and HLA in healthy donors. The study's findings and limits: The study recorded fewer than 200 TCR beta chains that were cytomegalovirus-associated.

The study ran its PCR with 60 Vbeta and 13 Jbeta primers. Profiling relied on immunoSEQ multiplex PCR, and the TCRdb table lists in-frame clones only, not all of them. The sample has 150,000 to 200,000 clones, 60% to 80% seen once. A word on this clone: Its target is unknown.

The receptor was derived from a man aged 25-45 years in good health and CMV-seropositive. The material sequenced was PBMCs.

The CDR3 protein is CASSPGHGETQYF. The DNA for the CDR3 is TGCGCCAGCAGCCCCGGACACGGAGAGACCCAGTACTTC. The V and J genes are TRBV5-1 and TRBJ2-5, with D tentatively TRBD1 (5 bases). This CDR3 has 13 amino acids. Germline V gene lookup returns CDR1 SGHRS and CDR2 YFSETQ. The V end lost 4 bases, the J end lost 4 bases, and 11 bases lay between the germline ends.